The T cell receptor beta chain under discussion was sequenced for a study of cytomegalovirus exposure and HLA in healthy donors (dated by TCRdb to about 2017). Regarding the complete study: According to an earlier analysis of 550 to 700 of the donors, about 190 million T cells yielded 117 million unique TCR beta sequences and about 300 Gb of sequence data. The T cell repertoires of 550 to 850 subjects were profiled by immunosequencing and related to cytomegalovirus serostatus. Of the roughly 400 genotyped donors, over 80% were placed in the genetic ancestry cluster associated with self-reported Caucasian donors. Alongside the repertoire data, information on donor age, sex, ethnicity and CMV serostatus was compiled. A separate validation cohort of some 130 different subjects was used in addition to the roughly 700-subject first cohort. Across approximately 400 genotyped donors of the cohort, an average of roughly 200,000 unique TCR beta nucleotide sequences per donor were sequenced, and roughly 17% of those sequences were non-productive. Rather than drawing on any new phenotypic data, the later analysis identified candidate immune exposures from TCR beta sequences and the way those sequences occurred across donors. HLA typing covered class I and class II loci at four-digit resolution. A later genetic analysis took genome-wide SNP genotypes for about 60% of the roughly 670 donors and used that subset as a discovery cohort. Roughly 5 DR-DQ haplotypes were treated as single units for association and clustering because of strong linkage in the cohort. Around 330 gigabases of sequencing data and around 85 million unique TCR sequences made up an early release that covered some 640 HLA-typed donors. The aim of the study was to test whether cataloging public T cell receptors could identify signatures of past pathogen exposure. All discovery cohort repertoires had been generated on a single sequencing platform. To decide whether each TCR beta V gene segment behaved as functional or pseudogenic, an earlier analysis of fewer than 750 of the donors relied on high-throughput TCR beta sequencing. To study patterns of TCR occurrence, a later analysis re-analyzed previously published TCR beta repertoires from 650 to 750 donors and added high-resolution HLA genotyping. To predict cytomegalovirus infection status, the study combined high-throughput TCR immunosequencing, statistical association of individual TCRs with disease status, and machine learning. The number of donors typed differed by locus, with about 629-630 for A, B, C, DRB1 and DQB1, about 500 for DQA1, 600 to 610 for DPA1, and some 470 for DPB1.

Points the paper makes about the study in general: According to a later genetic analysis, donors in an Asian-associated ancestry cluster had fewer N-insertions in productive TCRs than the approximately 610-donor mean. Strong co-occurrence of HLA alleles, especially DR and DQ, made assigning TCR associations to individual alleles difficult. Most TCR sequences were seen in very few donors, while some public TCRs were found in many individuals. A later analysis associated 15,000 to 20,000 TCR beta sequences with specific HLA alleles at a false discovery rate of 0.05. A cluster of highly shared sequence variants was judged likely to be a technical artifact of the sequencing pipeline. A further reported finding was that TCR beta sequences accurately predicted the HLA-A and HLA-B alleles for most subjects in the first cohort. Linkage disequilibrium might explain the correlated functional status among segregating V segments, but an unknown experimental factor could not be ruled out. It was suggested by the authors that the approach could potentially be generalized to other disease states and immunological phenotypes. In the study, approximately 160 TCR beta chains were listed as associated with cytomegalovirus. This cohort had only TCR beta chains sequenced, and the lack of alpha or paired-chain data limited which features could be detected. A few of the identified cytomegalovirus-associated TCR beta chains were confirmed in vitro to be specific for cytomegalovirus antigens. In a later analysis, several top co-occurrence clusters were reported to appear linked to parvovirus B19, influenza, CMV and Epstein-Barr virus. Broadly in line with IMGT annotations, most TCR beta V segments showed up in productive rearrangements about 90% or about 30% of the time in an earlier analysis of a few hundred of the donors. HLA typing was unavailable for some donors at each locus, so association tests used only the typed subset. In both the original and validation cohorts, the classifier was reported to diagnose cytomegalovirus status with high specificity and sensitivity. The only immune exposure information available for the cohort was CMV serostatus. Roughly uniform sequencing depth across donors was assumed in presence/absence analyses, although this assumption may not hold. In a later analysis, HLA-associated TCR beta chains showed more clonal expansion and lower generation probabilities than non-associated chains that were equally common. A later genetic analysis associated a missense DCLRE1C variant with V-gene and J-gene trimming of TCR beta chains, and an independent cohort replicated the association. In a later analysis, the rate of TCR association differed among HLA loci, with DRB1 alleles having the most associated TCRs and HLA-C alleles having the fewest. Because counts were too low, some 17 rarely observed V segments, including chromosome 9 orphons, were excluded from the earlier analysis of around 640 of the donors. In a later analysis, most CMV-associated TCR beta chains were found to appear HLA-restricted, with HLA associations seemingly driven largely by CMV exposure. Because the 87-base-pair reads could not distinguish some IMGT-functional V segments, including TRBV6-2 and TRBV6-3, those segments were excluded.

This clone was observed a handful of times. The target of this receptor is not known. Nothing much larger sits one base from this clone, and base qualities are not available. V is cut by 1 base and J by 5 bases, and the space between the germline ends is 13 bases. Reading the germline V gene (reference sequence) gives CDR1 LNHDA and CDR2 SQIVND. The CDR3 runs 15 residues from the cysteine to the phenylalanine. Only CDR3 DNA remains: 45 bases, in frame from the first base. The cohort consisted of 650 to 700 healthy bone marrow donors. At the time of sampling, all cohort members were nominally healthy, though unrecorded immune exposures were likely present. The donor was CMV seropositive and belonged to the group of about 290 seropositive cohort members. Every donor gave a peripheral blood sample, and the peripheral blood mononuclear cells from that sample were used for TCR beta sequencing. Genomic DNA was extracted from the blood cell samples with the Qiagen DNeasy Blood Extraction Kit.

Library generation was performed with the immunoSEQ multiplex PCR assay. For the multiplex PCR, a mixture combining 60 forward primers for TCR Vbeta segments and 13 reverse primers for TCR Jbeta segments was used. The CDR3 region of rearranged TCR beta genes was amplified from genomic DNA by a multiplex PCR assay. The Illumina HiSeq System was used to sequence the amplified TCR beta libraries as 87-base-pair reads. The published analysis was carried out like this. Across the 500 to 700 repertoires, a later analysis counted tens of millions of unique TCR beta chains, about 10 million of which were shared by at least two donors. A nearest-neighbor algorithm error-corrected the raw reads and collapsed the reads into unique sequences, merging closely related sequences to remove PCR and sequencing errors. V, D and J gene segments were assigned by aligning CDR3 sequences to IMGT reference sequences. For a sequence to be retained, a match of at least six nucleotides to both a V gene segment and a J gene segment was required. A rearrangement was called productive if the CDR3 had no stop codons and remained in frame with V and J, and every other rearrangement was called non-productive. Following IMGT convention, CDR3 was defined as the stretch from the second conserved V-encoded cysteine to the conserved J-encoded phenylalanine. The earlier analysis of roughly 590 of the donors excluded sequences that lacked an unambiguous match to a single V gene segment. In an earlier analysis of 450 to 700 of the donors, V segments were called functional above 56.7% productive rearrangements and were called segregating when the between-donor standard deviation exceeded 5%. A statistical classification framework was developed to diagnose cytomegalovirus status using the catalog of TCR beta chain sequences. V and J gene assignment, in a later analysis, came from comparing TCR nucleotide sequences with IMGT/GENE-DB human TR gene sequences. A later analysis assigned CDR3 sequences and most-parsimonious VDJ recombination scenarios with the TCRdist pipeline. A later analysis defined each TCR beta chain by its CDR3 amino acid sequence plus V-gene family, and excluded reads lacking a unique V-gene family. In a later analysis, 500 to 700 highly shared, low-generation-probability nucleotide sequences were removed to address suspected cross-contamination and a sequencing artifact. For each public chain, a later analysis derived a clonal expansion index from normalized ranks of inferred template counts within each repertoire. In a later analysis, generation probabilities were computed using a VDJ recombination model fitted to out-of-frame rearrangements, and the results were checked against IGoR. In a later analysis, TCR-TCR, TCR-HLA and TCR-CMV co-occurrence was scored with hypergeometric tests, and a repertoire-size bias correction was applied to TCR pairs. To estimate false discovery rates, a later analysis permuted the HLA or CMV assignments 20 times. In a later analysis, co-occurring TCRs were grouped with DBSCAN, and TCRdist sequence similarity was added when clustering was performed within HLA-allele-positive subsets. Repertoires with fewer than 30,000 or more than 120,000 public chains were left out of co-occurrence clustering, as were five repertoires with anomalous nucleotide sharing. The immuneACCESS repertoire file appears here via TCRdb, limited to in-frame rearrangements. These files lack a portion of the clones; in checked studies, under half of the deficit traces to unresolved V genes, and the cause of the others is not known. The V and J calls and the clone size are those of that table, but D and trimming were determined from the DNA. The sample includes 160,000 or so clones, with 70% observed a single time. Of the sample, 4% to 5% is held by the ten largest clones.

The sequenced material came from PBMCs. This receptor was obtained from a man aged 18 to 29 in good health and CMV-seropositive. This chain joins TRBV19 to TRBJ2-3; no D gene call is confident. The nucleotide sequence is given as TGTGCCAGTAGTATAGGGCCGGGTAATGGAGATACGCAGTATTTT. This codes for CASSIGPGNGDTQYF.